What follows describes a single T cell receptor (beta chain). What antigen it recognizes has not been identified. There are no base qualities to consult, and no much larger clone falls within one base. Different DNA sequences within this sample yield the same CDR3. These data originate in a study of blood T cell repertoires in COVID-19 (dated by TCRdb to 2020 to 2022). Describing the broader study: The collaborator samples originated in the United States, Italy and Spain and spanned the acute and convalescent phases of COVID-19. The prospective study material was composed of cDNA or gDNA derived from T cells, B-cell-depleted T cells, or PBMCs. The dataset comprised deeply sampled blood TCRbeta repertoires from subjects exposed to, actively infected with, or recovered from COVID-19. The repertoires were released in a freely available public database intended as a resource for research on the immune response to SARS-CoV-2. The samples were drawn from two sources: the first 160 participants of the ongoing ImmuneRACE study, and fewer than 1,500 subjects contributed by 6 global collaborators. Nearly every sample came with metadata listing a de-identified subject ID, COVID-19 status, age in years and sex. Where available, HLA class I and class II types were taken from metadata supplied by the sample provider and were not determined by assay-based typing. Summary of the overall study and its limitations: The quantity of clinical and demographic metadata differed by source and by participant and was supplied without curation.

The germline V end is reduced by 5 bases and the J end by 2 bases; junction bases left unmatched: 2. The germline V gene (reference sequence) yields MNHNY for CDR1 and SVGAGI for CDR2. The CDR3 runs 14 residues from the cysteine to the phenylalanine. Only the CDR3 portion is preserved as DNA: 42 bases, with reading frame beginning at the first base. At one collaborating source in Seattle, patients were enrolled during active infection and were followed longitudinally through the course of disease. Whole blood was collected in K2EDTA tubes by collaborating institutions according to the institutions' own protocols. For TCRbeta analysis, collaborators shipped samples as frozen whole blood, isolated PBMCs, or DNA extracted from either of those sample types. TCRbeta CDR3 regions were amplified from genomic DNA using the immunoSEQ Assay, a bias-controlled multiplex PCR. From the authors' description of their analysis: Nucleated cell counts per sample were estimated from amplification of reference gene primers within the assay. To quantify the absolute abundance of each unique TCRbeta CDR3 rearrangement, sequence reads were collapsed and filtered. Productive Simpson clonality was computed per sample as the square root of Simpson's diversity index over productive rearrangements. The table comes from immuneACCESS by way of TCRdb, which keeps in-frame sequences with V and J called. Part of the clones is missing from these tables; in studies checked, under half for an unresolved V gene and the rest for unknown reasons. The D gene and trimming were derived from the DNA, and the V and J assignments and clone size from that table. Across this sample there are hundreds of thousands of clones, with approximately 89% seen only once. Roughly 0.92% of the sample comes from the top ten.

The sample comprised peripheral blood. The chain employs TRBV6-6 and TRBJ2-1, and TRBD2 matches 8 of the central bases. The clonotype comes from a man between 18 and 29 years old with COVID-19, enrolled during active disease. The DNA sequence is TGTGCCAGCAGTAGCGGGGGTACCTACAATGAGCAGTTCTTC. It codes for CASSSGGTYNEQFF.